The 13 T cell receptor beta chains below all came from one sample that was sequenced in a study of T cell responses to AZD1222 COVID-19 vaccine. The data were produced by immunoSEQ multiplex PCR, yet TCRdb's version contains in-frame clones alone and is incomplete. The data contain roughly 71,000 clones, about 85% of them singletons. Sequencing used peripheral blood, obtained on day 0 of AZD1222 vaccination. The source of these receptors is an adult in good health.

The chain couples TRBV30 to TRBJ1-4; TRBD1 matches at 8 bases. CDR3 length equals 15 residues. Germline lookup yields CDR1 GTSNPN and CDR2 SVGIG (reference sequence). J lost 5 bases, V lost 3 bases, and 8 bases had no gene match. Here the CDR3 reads CAWSGLRTGNEKLFF. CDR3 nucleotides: TGTGCCTGGAGCGGACTAAGGACAGGGAATGAAAAACTGTTTTTT.

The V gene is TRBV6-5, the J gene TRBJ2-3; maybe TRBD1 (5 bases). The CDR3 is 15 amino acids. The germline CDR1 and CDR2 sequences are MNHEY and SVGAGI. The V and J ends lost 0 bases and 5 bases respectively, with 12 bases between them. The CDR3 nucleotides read TGTGCCAGCAGTTACTCGTTTCAGGGTGGAGATACGCAGTATTTT. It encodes CASSYSFQGGDTQYF.

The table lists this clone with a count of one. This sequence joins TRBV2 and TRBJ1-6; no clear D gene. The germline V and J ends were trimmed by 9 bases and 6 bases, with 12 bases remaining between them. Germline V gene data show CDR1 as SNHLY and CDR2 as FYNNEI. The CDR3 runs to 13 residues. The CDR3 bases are TGTGCCAGTAAAGGATCGTTTAATTCACCCCTCCACTTT. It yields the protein CASKGSFNSPLHF.

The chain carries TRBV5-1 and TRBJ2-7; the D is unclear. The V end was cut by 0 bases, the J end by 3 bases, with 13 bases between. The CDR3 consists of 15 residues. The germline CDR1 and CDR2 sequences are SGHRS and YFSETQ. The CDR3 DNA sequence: TGCGCCAGCAGCTTGGAGGGCGGAGTAATCTACGAGCAGTACTTC. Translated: CASSLEGGVIYEQYF. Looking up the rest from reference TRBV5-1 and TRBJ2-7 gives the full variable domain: KAGVTQTPRYLIKTRGQQVTLSCSPISGHRSVSWYQQTPGQGLQFLFEYFSETQRNKGNFPGRFSGRQFSNSRSEMNVSTLELGDSALYLCASSLEGGVIYEQYFGPGTRLTVT.

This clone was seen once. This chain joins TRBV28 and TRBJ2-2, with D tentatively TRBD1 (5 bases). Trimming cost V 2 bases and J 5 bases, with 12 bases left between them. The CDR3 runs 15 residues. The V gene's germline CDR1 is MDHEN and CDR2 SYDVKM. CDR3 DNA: TGTGCCAGCAGTTTACTGACAGAACTAACCGGGGAGCTGTTTTTT. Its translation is CASSLLTELTGELFF. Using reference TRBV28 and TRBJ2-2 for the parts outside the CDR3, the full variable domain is DVKVTQSSRYLVKRTGEKVFLECVQDMDHENMFWYRQDPGLGLRLIYFSYDVKMKEKGDIPEGYSVSREKKERFSLILESASTNQTSMYLCASSLLTELTGELFFGEGSRLTVL.

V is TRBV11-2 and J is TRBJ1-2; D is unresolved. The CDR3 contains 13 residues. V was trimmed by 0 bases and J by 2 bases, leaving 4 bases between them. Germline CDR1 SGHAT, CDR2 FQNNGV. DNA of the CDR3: TGTGCCAGCAGCTTAGATGGCAACTATGGCTACACCTTC. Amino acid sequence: CASSLDGNYGYTF.

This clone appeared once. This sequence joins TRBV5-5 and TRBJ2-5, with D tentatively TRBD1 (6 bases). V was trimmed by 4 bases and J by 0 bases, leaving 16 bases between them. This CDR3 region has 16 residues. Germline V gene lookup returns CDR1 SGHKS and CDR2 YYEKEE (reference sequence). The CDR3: CASSPGQISYQETQYF. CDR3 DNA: TGTGCCAGCAGCCCTGGACAGATCTCGTACCAAGAGACCCAGTACTTC.

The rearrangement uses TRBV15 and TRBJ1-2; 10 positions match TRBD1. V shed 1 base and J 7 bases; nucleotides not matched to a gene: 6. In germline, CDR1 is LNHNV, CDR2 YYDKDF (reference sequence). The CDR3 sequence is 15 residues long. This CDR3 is CATSRARGQGSGYTF. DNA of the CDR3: TGTGCCACCAGCAGAGCCCGGGGACAGGGGTCTGGCTACACCTTC.

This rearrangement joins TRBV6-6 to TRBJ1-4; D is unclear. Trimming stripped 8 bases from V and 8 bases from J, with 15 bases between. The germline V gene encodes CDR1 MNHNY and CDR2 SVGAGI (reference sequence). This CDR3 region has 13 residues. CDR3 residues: CASCTAREEKLFF. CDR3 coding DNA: TGTGCCAGCTGCACTGCACGGGAGGAAAAACTGTTTTTT.

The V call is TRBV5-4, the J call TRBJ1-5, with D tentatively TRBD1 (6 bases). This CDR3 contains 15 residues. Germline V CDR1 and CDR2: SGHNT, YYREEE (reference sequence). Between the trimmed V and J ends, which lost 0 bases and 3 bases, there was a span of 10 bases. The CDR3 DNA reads TGTGCCAGCAGCTTGGGCCGGGACACCAATCAGCCCCAGCATTTT. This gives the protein CASSLGRDTNQPQHF.

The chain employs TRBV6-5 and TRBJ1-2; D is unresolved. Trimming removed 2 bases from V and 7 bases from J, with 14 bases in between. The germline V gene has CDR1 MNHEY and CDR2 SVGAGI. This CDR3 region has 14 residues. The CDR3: CASSYQHISSGYTF. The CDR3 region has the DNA TGTGCCAGCAGTTACCAACACATTTCTTCTGGCTACACCTTC.

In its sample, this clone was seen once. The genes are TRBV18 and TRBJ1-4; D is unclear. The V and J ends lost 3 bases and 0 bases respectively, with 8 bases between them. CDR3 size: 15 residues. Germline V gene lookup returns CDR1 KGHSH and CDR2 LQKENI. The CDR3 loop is CASSPGGATNEKLFF. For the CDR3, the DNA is TGTGCCAGCTCACCTGGAGGTGCAACTAATGAAAAACTGTTTTTT.

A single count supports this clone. The chain's CDR3 is CASSEAGGVYGYTF. The CDR3 coding sequence is TGTGCCAGCAGTGAAGCGGGAGGAGTCTATGGCTACACCTTC. V usage is TRBV6-1 and J usage is TRBJ1-2, with D unclear. The CDR3 is 14 residues long. Germline V gene lookup returns CDR1 MNHNS and CDR2 SASEGT. The V gene lost 0 bases and the J gene lost 4 bases, with 9 bases spanning the gap.